Below, 26 T cell receptor beta chains from the same sample are listed, as sequenced in a study of shared clonotypes between healthy human individuals. Positively selected for CCR7, the CD45RO-negative cells used as naive CD8 cells excluded terminally differentiated effector memory CD45RA+ cells. The table came from immunoSEQ multiplex PCR; TCRdb's copy has only in-frame clones and leaves some out. The data hold approximately 720,000 clones, with just over 90% observed a single time. Sample: naive CD8+ T cells sorted from blood. The source is a man in his thirties or forties in good health.

The chain employs TRBV7-9 and TRBJ2-1; 11 positions agree with TRBD2. V lost 5 bases to trimming and J lost 1 base; unmatched junction nucleotides: 7. Germline V gene sequence: CDR1 SEHNR, CDR2 FQNEAQ (reference sequence). CDR3 length: 17 residues. The CDR3 is CASSRGTSGGSYNEQFF. The DNA of the CDR3 is TGTGCCAGCAGCCGGGGCACTAGCGGGGGATCCTACAATGAGCAGTTCTTC. Complete variable domain (other parts from reference TRBV7-9 and TRBJ2-1): DTGVSQNPRHKITKRGQNVTFRCDPISEHNRLYWYRQTLGQGPEFLTYFQNEAQLEKSRLLSDRFSAERPKGSFSTLEIQRTEQGDSAMYLCASSRGTSGGSYNEQFFGPGTRLTVL.

This clone was observed a single time. V usage is TRBV19 and J usage is TRBJ2-3; 7 bases fit TRBD2. The CDR3 consists of 16 residues. CDR1 is LNHDA, CDR2 SQIVND, per germline (reference sequence). The V segment lost 3 bases and the J segment 5 bases; nucleotides outside the gene matches: 11. The CDR3 DNA reads as TGTGCCAGTAGTATTCAGCCAGCGGGAACCCGAGATACGCAGTATTTT. Translation gives CASSIQPAGTRDTQYF.

The chain recombines TRBV27 with TRBJ1-5, with 12 positions matching TRBD1. Per the germline V gene, CDR1 is MNHEY and CDR2 is SMNVEV (reference sequence). After removal of 3 bases from V and 6 bases from J, the junction contained 3 bases not matched to a gene. The CDR3 extends over 15 amino acids. The CDR3 coding sequence is TGTGCCAGCAGTTTCGGGACAGGGGGCGTTCAGCCCCAGCATTTT. This gives the protein CASSFGTGGVQPQHF.

The V call is TRBV9, the J call TRBJ2-1; 7 nucleotides agree with TRBD2. This CDR3 contains 16 residues. V lost 0 bases to trimming and J lost 6 bases; unmatched junction nucleotides: 9. CDR1 is SGDLS and CDR2 is YYNGEE in the germline V gene. This CDR3 is CASSVALAGVRNEQFF. The DNA of the CDR3 is TGTGCCAGCAGCGTAGCTCTGGCGGGAGTCCGCAATGAGCAGTTCTTC.

This clone showed up just once. The chain has TRBV30 and TRBJ2-6, with no clear D. With 8 bases removed from V and 4 bases from J, the gap between germline ends came to 12 bases. This CDR3 is built from 13 residues. CDR1 is GTSNPN and CDR2 is SVGIG in the germline V gene (reference sequence). Here the CDR3 reads CALGVVGANVLTF. The CDR3 DNA reads as TGTGCCCTTGGCGTGGTAGGGGCCAACGTCCTGACTTTC.

In regard to this clone: Distinct nucleotide sequences in the sample also encode this CDR3. The rearrangement joins TRBV29-1 to TRBJ2-7, with D possibly called TRBD1 or TRBD2 (5 bases each). CDR3 length equals 12 residues. CDR1 SQVTM and CDR2 ANQGSEA come from the germline V gene. Deletions cut 4 bases from V and 5 bases from J, with 12 bases between. The CDR3 DNA is TGCAGCGTTGGGTGGGGGATCCACGAGCAGTACTTC. This codes for CSVGWGIHEQYF.

The chain carries TRBV6-5 and TRBJ1-4; tentatively, D is TRBD1 (6 bases). The germline V gene has CDR1 MNHEY and CDR2 SVGAGI. Trimming took off 1 base at V and 5 bases at J, with 11 bases between the two ends. The CDR3 has 15 residues. CDR3 in DNA: TGTGCCAGCAGTTACTTTGGACAGATCAATGAAAAACTGTTTTTT. It is translated as CASSYFGQINEKLFF.

This clone was seen a few times. The V gene is TRBV27, the J gene TRBJ2-7, with TRBD2 identical over 11 bases. The germline V gene encodes CDR1 MNHEY and CDR2 SMNVEV (reference sequence). The CDR3 is 15 amino acids. V lost 4 bases, J lost 5 bases, and 7 bases stayed unmatched. The CDR3 DNA reads TGTGCCAGCAGTTCCTGGACTAGCGGGCAAAACGAGCAGTACTTC. It encodes CASSSWTSGQNEQYF.

The chain uses TRBV15 and TRBJ2-5; 9 bases match TRBD1. The CDR3 loop spans 13 amino acids. From germline, CDR1 is LNHNV and CDR2 YYDKDF (reference sequence). Trimming at V came to 5 bases and at J to 3 bases, leaving 1 base not matched to a gene. The CDR3 region is CATSWDREETQYF. DNA of the CDR3: TGTGCCACCAGCTGGGACAGGGAAGAGACCCAGTACTTC.

The rearrangement uses TRBV6-1 and TRBJ1-5; D ambiguous. The CDR3 is made up of 13 amino acids. Germline V gene lookup returns CDR1 MNHNS and CDR2 SASEGT. V lost 4 bases to trimming and J lost 7 bases, with 11 bases between them. Here the CDR3 DNA reads TGTGCCAGCAGTGCGGCGATGGACCAGCCCCAGCATTTT. Its translation: CASSAAMDQPQHF.

The V gene is TRBV30, the J gene TRBJ1-1, with 9 bases aligning to TRBD1. The junction had 4 bases not matched to a gene; V was cut back by 4 bases and J by 1 base. Germline V lookup: CDR1 GTSNPN, CDR2 SVGIG (reference sequence). The CDR3 runs to 14 residues. For the CDR3, the DNA is TGTGCCTGGAACCCGGGACAGGGGAACACTGAAGCTTTCTTT. Translated, it gives CAWNPGQGNTEAFF.

The CDR3 loop is CASRAGGPYNEQFF. The CDR3 DNA follows: TGTGCCAGCCGTGCGGGGGGGCCGTACAATGAGCAGTTCTTC. The V gene is TRBV27, the J gene TRBJ2-1; 9 bases are a match to TRBD2. Germline V gene data show CDR1 as MNHEY and CDR2 as SMNVEV (reference sequence). The CDR3 has 14 amino acids. J gave up 4 bases and V 8 bases, and 6 bases lay outside the gene matches.

The chain couples TRBV12-5 to TRBJ2-2; no firm D call. Germline CDR1 LGHNT, CDR2 FRNRAP. The CDR3 has 11 residues. Trimming took 8 bases from V and 9 from J, leaving 10 bases between them. This CDR3 reads CASSLGRELFF. The CDR3 nucleotides are TGTGCTAGTTCCCTGGGGAGGGAGCTGTTTTTT. Supplemented by reference TRBV12-5 and TRBJ2-2, the full variable domain reads DARVTQTPRHKVTEMGQEVTMRCQPILGHNTVFWYRQTMMQGLELLAYFRNRAPLDDSGMPKDRFSAEMPDATLATLKIQPSEPRDSAVYFCASSLGRELFFGEGSRLTVL.

The chain carries TRBV7-9 and TRBJ2-1; D is unclear. The germline V gene encodes CDR1 SEHNR and CDR2 FQNEAQ (reference sequence). The CDR3 runs to 16 residues. V was cut by 3 bases and J by 0 bases, with 12 bases left in between. CDR3: CASSFSTAFSYNEQFF. For the CDR3, the DNA is TGTGCCAGCAGCTTCTCCACAGCCTTCTCCTACAATGAGCAGTTCTTC.

This chain uses TRBV29-1 with TRBJ2-7, with D unclear. This CDR3 comprises 15 residues. V dropped 3 bases and J dropped 2 bases, with 17 bases sitting between them. Germline CDR1 reads SQVTM; CDR2 reads ANQGSEA. The CDR3 here is CSVEGLVDGAYEQYF. CDR3 in DNA: TGCAGCGTTGAGGGTCTAGTGGACGGAGCCTACGAGCAGTACTTC.

The chain combines TRBV27 with TRBJ1-1; D possibly corresponds to TRBD1 (5 bases). Germline V CDR1 and CDR2: MNHEY, SMNVEV (reference sequence). Trimming pared 4 bases from V and 1 base from J, leaving 13 bases between. This CDR3 spans 15 amino acids. CDR3 nucleotide sequence: TGTGCCAGCAGTTCCCTTTTGGGGGAGAACACTGAAGCTTTCTTT. This sequence encodes CASSSLLGENTEAFF.

The CDR3 loop is CGGAGVTEAFF. The CDR3 DNA follows: TGTGGCGGGGCAGGGGTGACTGAAGCTTTCTTT. The chain links TRBV7-9 to TRBJ1-1; D perhaps matches TRBD1 (6 bases). The V gene's germline CDR1 is SEHNR and CDR2 FQNEAQ (reference sequence). The CDR3 totals 11 residues. Full variable domain (remainder filled in from reference TRBV7-9 and TRBJ1-1): DTGVSQNPRHKITKRGQNVTFRCDPISEHNRLYWYRQTLGQGPEFLTYFQNEAQLEKSRLLSDRFSAERPKGSFSTLEIQRTEQGDSAMYLCGGAGVTEAFFGQGTRLTVV.

This sequence joins TRBV6-1 and TRBJ2-7; 9 bases are a match to TRBD1. V shed 2 bases, J shed 5 bases, and the junction held 7 bases outside the gene matches. Germline assignment: CDR1 MNHNS and CDR2 SASEGT. The CDR3 has 15 amino acids. The CDR3 region has the DNA TGTGCCAGCAGTGAATGGGGAACAGGGGGCGACGAGCAGTACTTC. As protein: CASSEWGTGGDEQYF.

The DNA of the CDR3 is TGTGCCAGCAGTCGCACCGGGACTAGAAACACCGGGGAGCTGTTTTTT. As protein: CASSRTGTRNTGELFF. The chain has TRBV19 and TRBJ2-2; 8 positions match TRBD2. J lost 2 bases, V lost 9 bases, and 11 bases had no gene match. Germline CDR1 and CDR2: LNHDA and SQIVND (reference sequence). CDR3 length: 16 residues.

Notes on this clone: Additional DNA sequences in this sample encode the identical CDR3. The chain has TRBV7-9 and TRBJ2-2; no clear D. Deletions cut 4 bases from V and 1 base from J, with 4 bases between. The germline gives CDR1 SEHNR, CDR2 FQNEAQ (reference sequence). The length of the CDR3 is 13 residues. The CDR3 reads CASSSGNTGELFF. The CDR3 coding sequence is TGTGCCAGCAGCTCCGGGAACACCGGGGAGCTGTTTTTT.

V is TRBV28 and J is TRBJ1-5; 11 bases map to TRBD1. CDR3 length: 13 amino acids. The V gene's germline CDR1 is MDHEN and CDR2 SYDVKM. J gave up 6 bases and V 8 bases, and 3 bases lay outside the gene matches. The CDR3 DNA is TGTGCCAGCGGACAGGGGGCTGTTCAGCCCCAGCATTTT. Protein: CASGQGAVQPQHF.

The J gene is TRBJ1-5, the V gene TRBV19; a weak D match, TRBD1 (5 bases). The ends were cut back, 3 bases at V and 7 bases at J, with 10 bases in the middle. The CDR3 has 13 residues. CDR1 LNHDA and CDR2 SQIVND come from the germline V gene (reference sequence). CDR3 in amino acids: CASSMGGRQPQHF. The CDR3 DNA follows: TGTGCCAGTAGTATGGGGGGAAGACAGCCCCAGCATTTT.

V gene TRBV7-9 combines with J gene TRBJ2-1; 8 bases are a match to TRBD1. The CDR3 spans 15 residues. J was trimmed by 5 bases and V by 6 bases; bases with no gene match: 9. The germline V gene encodes CDR1 SEHNR and CDR2 FQNEAQ (reference sequence). The CDR3 DNA sequence: TGTGCCAGCAGTACTACCGGGACAGGTCACAATGAGCAGTTCTTC. It is translated as CASSTTGTGHNEQFF.

The rearrangement joins TRBV27 to TRBJ2-1, with 7 bases matching TRBD2. The CDR3 runs to 15 residues. With V trimmed by 5 bases and J by 6 bases, 10 bases remained unmatched. Germline V gives CDR1 MNHEY, CDR2 SMNVEV (reference sequence). CDR3 residues: CASSPPGLRPNEQFF. In nucleotides, the CDR3 is TGTGCCAGCAGTCCTCCGGGACTACGGCCCAATGAGCAGTTCTTC.

The chain is built from TRBV6-5 and TRBJ1-1; D is possibly TRBD1 (6 bases). V was pared by 2 bases and J by 4 bases, with 11 bases between. The CDR3 has 14 amino acids. Germline CDR1 MNHEY, CDR2 SVGAGI. The CDR3 spells CASSYGGGSTEAFF. The CDR3 bases are TGTGCCAGCAGTTACGGAGGGGGGTCCACTGAAGCTTTCTTT.

The V and J genes are TRBV7-9 and TRBJ2-4, with D perhaps TRBD1 or TRBD2 (5 bases each). There are 17 residues in the CDR3. Germline V gene data show CDR1 as SEHNR and CDR2 as FQNEAQ (reference sequence). The ends were cut back, 4 bases at V and 5 bases at J, with 21 bases in the middle. CDR3 bases: TGTGCCAGCAGCTCCCCGACGGGGCTTGGTTTCGAAAACATTCAGTACTTC. This codes for CASSSPTGLGFENIQYF.